This record covers a single T cell receptor beta chain. This entry comes from a study of shared T cell receptors in the human thymus. V lost 3 bases, J lost 2 bases, and 26 bases lay in between. Germline CDR1 and CDR2: LNHNV and YYDKDF (reference sequence). The CDR3 runs 21 residues. Sequencing used immunoSEQ multiplex PCR; TCRdb keeps in-frame clones, though not all of them. The repertoire holds 540,000 or so clones, with about 84% as singletons. These same data were also listed under a study on human thymus T cells. That investigation notes: Immunologically healthy infants in Finland undergoing congenital heart defect surgery were the donors.

The chain joins TRBV15 to TRBJ2-6; the D gene is possibly TRBD2 (6 bases). The specimen sequenced was thymocytes. The TCR sequence derives from a boy younger than two with a congenital heart defect. The CDR3 bases are TGTGCCACCAGCAGGGGGACTCGTCAAAGTCCCCCTGCTACTGGGGCCAACGTCCTGACTTTC. It specifies CATSRGTRQSPPATGANVLTF.